The present T cell receptor beta chain was sequenced within a study of shared clonotypes between healthy human individuals. V dropped 6 bases and J dropped 5 bases, with 17 bases sitting between them. CDR1 SEHNR and CDR2 FQNEAQ come from the germline V gene (reference sequence). This CDR3 has 14 amino acids. Clones were read by immunoSEQ multiplex PCR, and TCRdb kept only the in-frame ones, dropping some. The profile shows some 2,000,000 clones, roughly 95% of them singletons. Sequenced: naive CD4+ T cells sorted from blood. The subset was: CD45RA+ positively selected. The receptor was derived from a young man in good health. V and J are TRBV7-9 and TRBJ2-7; D may correspond to TRBD1 or TRBD2 (5 bases each). The CDR3 protein is CASSYLGDLDEQYF. DNA for the CDR3: TGTGCCAGCAGTTACTTGGGGGATCTTGACGAGCAGTACTTC.